These T cell receptor beta chains were read from a single sample in a study of blood T cell repertoires in COVID-19. The data were produced by immunoSEQ multiplex PCR, yet TCRdb's version contains in-frame clones alone and is incomplete. Of roughly 34,000 clones listed, around 80% are singletons. Specimen: peripheral blood. These receptors all come from a man aged 80 or over with active or convalescent COVID-19. CDR3s include the opening cysteine and the closing phenylalanine or tryptophan. The order of the fields is CDR3 DNA, CDR3 protein, V gene, clone size, J gene, D gene. D genes are given only for firm matches. Part of the rows lack a size; the others show once, few, many or a class for expanded clones.

CDR3 DNA: TGTGCCATCAGTGAGCTAGCAACTGAGCAGCTCTTC
CDR3 protein: CAISELATEQLF
V gene: TRBV10-3
clone size: .
J gene: TRBJ2-1
D gene: .

CDR3 DNA: TGTGCCAGCAGCTCTCTTTATACGCAGTATTTT
CDR3 protein: CASSSLYTQYF
V gene: TRBV7-9
clone size: .
J gene: TRBJ2-3
D gene: .

CDR3 DNA: TGTGCCATCACCGACGGAGGAGGCGCGGTTTACACAGATACGCAGTATTTT
CDR3 protein: CAITDGGGAVYTDTQYF
V gene: TRBV10-3
clone size: once
J gene: TRBJ2-3
D gene: .

CDR3 DNA: TGTGCCAGCGCGGAAGGGGAATCTTACAATGAGCAGTTCTTC
CDR3 protein: CASAEGESYNEQFF
V gene: TRBV7-8
clone size: medium-sized
J gene: TRBJ2-1
D gene: .

CDR3 DNA: TGTGCCAGCAGCTTAGACACAGGGGGCACAGCCTACGAGCAGTACTTC
CDR3 protein: CASSLDTGGTAYEQYF
V gene: TRBV11-2
clone size: .
J gene: TRBJ2-7
D gene: TRBD1

CDR3 DNA: TGTGCCAGCAGCTTGTGGGGGGAAAAAAACATTCAGTACTTC
CDR3 protein: CASSLWGEKNIQYF
V gene: TRBV5-8
clone size: .
J gene: TRBJ2-4
D gene: .

CDR3 DNA: TGTGCCTGGAGTCGAGGGGGAAATGTGAATGCTTTCTTT
CDR3 protein: CAWSRGGNVNAFF
V gene: TRBV30
clone size: few
J gene: TRBJ1-1
D gene: .

CDR3 DNA: TGTGCCAGCAGTCCCCCGACAGGGGCCCAGCCCCAGCATTTT
CDR3 protein: CASSPPTGAQPQHF
V gene: TRBV28
clone size: .
J gene: TRBJ1-5
D gene: TRBD1

CDR3 DNA: TGTGCCAGCCGACAGGGTCAGGAGACCCAGTACTTC
CDR3 protein: CASRQGQETQYF
V gene: TRBV28
clone size: .
J gene: TRBJ2-5
D gene: TRBD1

CDR3 DNA: TGTGCCAGCTCACAATCGTCGCCAGGGACCTACAATGAGCAGTTCTTC
CDR3 protein: CASSQSSPGTYNEQFF
V gene: TRBV18
clone size: .
J gene: TRBJ2-1
D gene: .

CDR3 DNA: TGCAGCGTTGCGGGGATGTGGGACACTGAAGCTTTCTTT
CDR3 protein: CSVAGMWDTEAFF
V gene: TRBV29-1
clone size: .
J gene: TRBJ1-1
D gene: .

CDR3 DNA: TGTGCCAGCAGTGAATATGGAGCCAGGGGAATGAACACTGAAGCTTTCTTT
CDR3 protein: CASSEYGARGMNTEAFF
V gene: TRBV25-1
clone size: few
J gene: TRBJ1-1
D gene: .

CDR3 DNA: TGTGCCAGCAGTCCGCCCGGGACTAGCGGGAGGGCCGTGGCCGGGGAGCTGTTTTTT
CDR3 protein: CASSPPGTSGRAVAGELFF
V gene: TRBV6-2/TRBV6-3
clone size: once
J gene: TRBJ2-2
D gene: TRBD2

CDR3 DNA: TGTGCCAGCAGCCCCTCCGGGACAGATAAGTACGAGCAGTACTTC
CDR3 protein: CASSPSGTDKYEQYF
V gene: TRBV27
clone size: .
J gene: TRBJ2-7
D gene: TRBD1

CDR3 DNA: TGTGCCAGCAGCTCGGACAGGGGACCTCCTAGCTCTGGGGCCAACGTCCTGACTTTC
CDR3 protein: CASSSDRGPPSSGANVLTF
V gene: TRBV2
clone size: .
J gene: TRBJ2-6
D gene: TRBD1

CDR3 DNA: TGTGCCAGTCAGGGGACTAGCGGGATGGATGAGCAGTTCTTC
CDR3 protein: CASQGTSGMDEQFF
V gene: TRBV19
clone size: .
J gene: TRBJ2-1
D gene: TRBD2